Presented here are 30 T cell receptor beta chains from one specimen sequenced in a study of shared clonotypes between healthy human individuals. Assay used: immunoSEQ multiplex PCR; TCRdb lists only in-frame clones, some missing. The table has 1.4 million or so clones, just under 99% seen once. Sequencing was done on a sample of naive CD4+ T cells sorted from blood. The sample's subset: CD45RA+ positively selected. The receptors stem from a man aged 30 to 39 in good health.

V is TRBV5-1 and J is TRBJ2-1; tentatively, D is TRBD2 (5 bases). CDR1 SGHRS and CDR2 YFSETQ come from the germline V gene. The CDR3 has 14 amino acids. The V end was cut by 6 bases, the J end by 3 bases, with 13 bases between. CDR3 in DNA: TGCGCCAGCACCGACTACGCCAACTACAATGAGCAGTTCTTC. This encodes CASTDYANYNEQFF.

The gene calls are TRBV4-2 and TRBJ2-1, with D possibly TRBD2 on 6 matching bases. V lost 0 bases and J 2 bases, leaving 14 bases between the germline ends. CDR1 is LGHNA, CDR2 YNFKEQ, per germline. CDR3 length equals 17 residues. CDR3 in DNA: TGTGCCAGCAGCCAAGAAGGGGCGGGACCGCCCTACAATGAGCAGTTCTTC. Encoded protein: CASSQEGAGPPYNEQFF.

As concerns this clone: This specimen includes other DNA sequences encoding the same CDR3. The CDR3 sequence is CSVGPEETQYF. CDR3 DNA: TGCAGCGTTGGGCCGGAAGAGACCCAGTACTTC. The V gene is TRBV29-1, the J gene TRBJ2-5; no reliable D call. The CDR3 has 11 amino acids. CDR1 and CDR2 from the germline V gene are SQVTM and ANQGSEA. Trimming removed 4 bases at V and 3 bases at J, with 6 bases between.

The chain has TRBV7-9 and TRBJ2-2, with a tentative D call TRBD2 (5 bases). CDR3 length: 14 residues. Germline V gene data show CDR1 as SEHNR and CDR2 as FQNEAQ (reference sequence). The ends were cut back, 8 bases at V and 3 bases at J, with 13 bases in the middle. CDR3 in DNA: TGTGCCAGCGTGAGGGAGTGGGACACCGGGGAGCTGTTTTTT. It translates to CASVREWDTGELFF.

This chain uses TRBV28 with TRBJ1-2; D uncertain. V was clipped by 6 bases and J by 4 bases, with 15 bases between them. CDR3 length: 14 amino acids. In germline, CDR1 is MDHEN, CDR2 SYDVKM. The CDR3 coding sequence is TGTGCCAGCAGAGCGCAGGCGGTAGGCTATGGCTACACCTTC. It translates to CASRAQAVGYGYTF.

V and J are TRBV29-1 and TRBJ2-7; D ambiguous. In germline, CDR1 is SQVTM, CDR2 ANQGSEA. The V end was cut by 6 bases, the J end by 5 bases, with 17 bases between. The CDR3 contains 13 residues. The CDR3 protein is CSVVFSSSHEQYF. For the CDR3, the DNA is TGCAGCGTCGTGTTTTCTAGTTCCCACGAGCAGTACTTC.

This clone was seen just once. CDR3 nucleotides: TGTGCCAGTAATACAGGGAGCTTAAGCTATGGCTACACCTTC. It yields the protein CASNTGSLSYGYTF. V is TRBV6-1 and J is TRBJ1-2, with D possibly being TRBD1 (6 bases). V lost 9 bases and J lost 4, with 18 bases in between. The CDR3 length is 14 residues. CDR1 and CDR2 from the germline V gene are MNHNS and SASEGT.

Details on this clone: Other DNA sequences in this sample translate to the same CDR3. This rearrangement joins TRBV9 to TRBJ1-1; D ambiguous. CDR1 and CDR2 (germline): SGDLS, YYNGEE. The V gene lost 3 bases and the J gene lost 1 base, with 7 bases spanning the gap. The CDR3 loop spans 13 amino acids. The CDR3 loop reads CASSGPRNTEAFF. The CDR3 region has the DNA TGTGCCAGCAGCGGACCGCGGAACACTGAAGCTTTCTTT.

This chain links TRBV7-2 with TRBJ2-1, with TRBD2 identical over 9 bases. CDR3 length equals 18 residues. Germline loops: CDR1 SGHTA, CDR2 FQGNSA. The ends lost 2 bases at V and 8 bases at J; junction bases unmatched: 16. This chain's CDR3 is CASSLKLRGGRAVDEQFF. As DNA, the CDR3 is TGTGCCAGCAGCTTAAAGCTCCGAGGCGGGAGGGCCGTCGATGAGCAGTTCTTC.

J is TRBJ2-7 and V is TRBV27, with TRBD2 matching over 9 bases. The CDR3 totals 16 residues. Losses at the gene ends were 3 bases for V and 2 bases for J; bases not matched to a gene: 8. Germline V CDR1 and CDR2: MNHEY, SMNVEV (reference sequence). In DNA, the CDR3 is TGTGCCAGCAGTTTGACTAGCGGCACCTTAACCTACGAGCAGTACTTC. Encoded protein: CASSLTSGTLTYEQYF.

The rearrangement joins TRBV19 to TRBJ1-1; no definite D call. Germline V gene data show CDR1 as LNHDA and CDR2 as SQIVND (reference sequence). V lost 6 bases and J 7 bases, leaving 15 bases between the germline ends. The CDR3 consists of 13 residues. CDR3 bases: TGTGCCAGTAGCACCCTCGCGGGGAATGAAGCTTTCTTT. Translated: CASSTLAGNEAFF.

The chain carries TRBV18 and TRBJ2-7; D possibly corresponds to TRBD1 (5 bases). In germline, CDR1 is KGHSH, CDR2 LQKENI. The V end was cut by 2 bases, the J end by 2 bases, with 10 bases between. The CDR3 sequence is 14 residues long. In DNA form, the CDR3 reads TGTGCCAGCTCACCAAGACAGAAAACCTACGAGCAGTACTTC. Translating gives CASSPRQKTYEQYF.

V is TRBV18 and J is TRBJ2-7; D perhaps matches TRBD1 (5 bases). Germline V CDR1 and CDR2: KGHSH, LQKENI. CDR3 size: 13 residues. V was pared by 2 bases and J by 7 bases, with 12 bases between. The CDR3 DNA follows: TGTGCCAGCTCACCAGCAGGGTTCGGGGAGCAGTACTTC. Translating it yields CASSPAGFGEQYF.

This chain uses TRBV5-1 with TRBJ2-3; D is ambiguous. With 0 bases removed from V and 0 bases from J, the gap between germline ends came to 11 bases. Germline values: CDR1 SGHRS, CDR2 YFSETQ. This CDR3 region has 16 residues. CDR3 in amino acids: CASSLDIYGSTDTQYF. CDR3 coding DNA: TGCGCCAGCAGCTTGGATATATACGGGAGCACAGATACGCAGTATTTT.

The rearrangement links TRBV27 to TRBJ2-2, with 10 bases matching TRBD2. V lost 10 bases, J lost 2 bases, and 4 bases stayed unmatched. Germline-derived CDR1 and CDR2 are MNHEY and SMNVEV (reference sequence). The CDR3 covers 14 residues. The CDR3 bases are TGTGCCACCGGACTAGCGGTTAACACCGGGGAGCTGTTTTTT. Its protein product is CATGLAVNTGELFF.

CDR3 region: CASSSTSWGEAFF. CDR3 nucleotides: TGTGCCAGCAGTTCGACCTCGTGGGGTGAAGCTTTCTTT. The chain has TRBV27 and TRBJ1-1; D not certain. The CDR3 consists of 13 residues. The germline CDR1 and CDR2 sequences are MNHEY and SMNVEV (reference sequence). V lost 4 bases, J lost 7 bases, and 13 bases lay in between.

J is TRBJ2-2 and V is TRBV7-9, with 12 bases matching TRBD2. The CDR3 is 18 residues long. Unmatched junction bases numbered 10, after V lost 5 bases and J lost 3 bases. Germline CDR1 is SEHNR and CDR2 is FQNEAQ (reference sequence). CDR3 loop: CASSPATSGGPHTGELFF. The CDR3 region has the DNA TGTGCCAGCAGCCCCGCAACTAGCGGGGGGCCCCACACCGGGGAGCTGTTTTTT.

The genes are TRBV19 and TRBJ2-1; 8 nucleotides align to TRBD2. Germline trimming cut 3 bases from V and 7 bases from J; bases unmatched to any gene: 8. CDR1 LNHDA and CDR2 SQIVND come from the germline V gene (reference sequence). The CDR3 runs to 15 residues. The CDR3 is CASSMRGRTFNEQFF. In DNA, the CDR3 is TGTGCCAGTAGTATGCGCGGGAGGACTTTTAATGAGCAGTTCTTC. Drawing the rest from reference TRBV19 and TRBJ2-1, the complete variable domain is DGGITQSPKYLFRKEGQNVTLSCEQNLNHDAMYWYRQDPGQGLRLIYYSQIVNDFQKGDIAEGYSVSREKKESFPLTVTSAQKNPTAFYLCASSMRGRTFNEQFFGPGTRLTVL.

The chain uses TRBV6-1 and TRBJ2-7; weak D call: TRBD1 (6 bases). Trimming removed 4 bases from V and 1 base from J, with 11 bases in between. This CDR3 spans 14 amino acids. Germline V lookup: CDR1 MNHNS, CDR2 SASEGT. CDR3 amino acids: CASSVRGTSYEQYF. The CDR3 DNA sequence: TGTGCCAGCAGTGTAAGGGGGACGTCCTACGAGCAGTACTTC.

A remark on this clone: The identical CDR3 is also encoded by other nucleotide sequences in the sample. The V call is TRBV5-1, the J call TRBJ2-1; D ambiguous. V gave up 0 bases and J gave up 4 bases, with 11 bases separating them. The germline CDR1 and CDR2 sequences are SGHRS and YFSETQ. The CDR3 extends over 15 amino acids. CDR3 DNA: TGCGCCAGCAGCTTGGTTGGGGATTCGTACAATGAGCAGTTCTTC. Amino acids: CASSLVGDSYNEQFF.

The V call is TRBV27, the J call TRBJ2-7, with a tentative D call TRBD1 (5 bases). Between the trimmed V and J ends, which lost 2 bases and 6 bases, there was a span of 17 bases. The length of the CDR3 is 15 residues. Germline CDR1 and CDR2: MNHEY and SMNVEV (reference sequence). CDR3 nucleotide sequence: TGTGCCAGCAGTTTAATCCCAGGGCTTTCAGGCGAGCAGTACTTC. Translation: CASSLIPGLSGEQYF.

This chain connects TRBV11-2 to TRBJ2-2; 7 bases align to TRBD1. Per the germline V gene, CDR1 is SGHAT and CDR2 is FQNNGV. The CDR3 runs 15 residues. Germline trimming cut 5 bases from V and 3 bases from J; bases unmatched to any gene: 6. CDR3 amino acids: CASSLRQGYTGELFF. The CDR3 nucleotides are TGTGCCAGCAGCCTCAGACAGGGTTACACCGGGGAGCTGTTTTTT.

In this sample, this clone turned up once. This chain connects TRBV7-9 to TRBJ2-1, with 7 bases identical to TRBD2. The germline CDR1 and CDR2 sequences are SEHNR and FQNEAQ (reference sequence). The CDR3 sequence is 12 residues long. V shed 1 base and J 15 bases; nucleotides not matched to a gene: 6. CDR3 in amino acids: CASSLEAGVLFF. Here the CDR3 DNA reads TGTGCCAGCAGCTTAGAGGCGGGAGTGCTGTTCTTC.

To note about this clone: This sample includes further DNA sequences coding for the same CDR3. The CDR3 loop reads CASSPGNTDTQYF. CDR3 coding DNA: TGTGCCAGCTCACCAGGAAACACAGATACGCAGTATTTT. The chain combines TRBV18 with TRBJ2-3; D is undetermined. Looked up from germline, CDR1 is KGHSH and CDR2 is LQKENI. The germline V and J ends were trimmed by 2 bases and 2 bases, with 5 bases remaining between them. The length of the CDR3 is 13 residues.

V gene TRBV5-6 combines with J gene TRBJ2-7; 8 nucleotides line up with TRBD1. V shed 4 bases, J shed 6 bases, and the junction held 12 bases outside the gene matches. Per the germline V gene, CDR1 is SGHDT and CDR2 is YYEEEE. This CDR3 region has 15 residues. The CDR3 bases are TGTGCCAGCAGCGGGAGACAGGGGCGCTTTGTCGAGCAGTACTTC. Residues: CASSGRQGRFVEQYF.

The chain employs TRBV5-6 and TRBJ2-5; D unclear. Germline V gene sequence: CDR1 SGHDT, CDR2 YYEEEE. This CDR3 has 13 amino acids. V was shortened by 1 base and J by 5 bases, with 9 bases between the two germline ends. The CDR3 bases are TGTGCCAGCAGCTTGAGGAGTTTGGAGACCCAGTACTTC. As protein: CASSLRSLETQYF.

The chain uses TRBV27 and TRBJ2-2, with 8 nucleotides matching TRBD2. The CDR3 covers 15 residues. With 5 bases clipped from V and 3 bases from J, the junction kept 5 bases outside the gene matches. Germline V CDR1 and CDR2: MNHEY, SMNVEV (reference sequence). For the CDR3, the DNA is TGTGCCAGCAGTCGCGGGGGGTATTACACCGGGGAGCTGTTTTTT. It translates to CASSRGGYYTGELFF.

This chain uses TRBV7-2 with TRBJ2-7; D possibly corresponds to TRBD2 (6 bases). The germline V gene has CDR1 SGHTA and CDR2 FQGNSA. The V and J ends lost 2 bases and 0 bases respectively, with 11 bases between them. There are 15 residues in the CDR3. The CDR3 loop reads CASSLTRDLSYEQYF. The CDR3 bases are TGTGCCAGCAGCTTAACGCGGGACCTCTCCTACGAGCAGTACTTC.

The table lists this clone with a count of one. The V call is TRBV6-5, the J call TRBJ1-4, with 7 bases aligning to TRBD1. V lost 6 bases to trimming and J lost 5 bases; unmatched junction nucleotides: 6. The CDR3 length is 14 residues. The germline CDR1 and CDR2 sequences are MNHEY and SVGAGI. The chain's CDR3 is CASSRTGPNEKLFF. The CDR3 region has the DNA TGTGCCAGCAGCAGGACAGGACCGAATGAAAAACTGTTTTTT.

V is TRBV28 and J is TRBJ2-1; tentative D call: TRBD2 (5 bases). The CDR3 is 17 amino acids. Per the germline V gene, CDR1 is MDHEN and CDR2 is SYDVKM. V was clipped by 3 bases and J by 3 bases, with 18 bases between them. For the CDR3, the DNA is TGTGCCAGCAGTTTGATTTCGGCAAGCGGAGTCTACAATGAGCAGTTCTTC. Its protein is CASSLISASGVYNEQFF.